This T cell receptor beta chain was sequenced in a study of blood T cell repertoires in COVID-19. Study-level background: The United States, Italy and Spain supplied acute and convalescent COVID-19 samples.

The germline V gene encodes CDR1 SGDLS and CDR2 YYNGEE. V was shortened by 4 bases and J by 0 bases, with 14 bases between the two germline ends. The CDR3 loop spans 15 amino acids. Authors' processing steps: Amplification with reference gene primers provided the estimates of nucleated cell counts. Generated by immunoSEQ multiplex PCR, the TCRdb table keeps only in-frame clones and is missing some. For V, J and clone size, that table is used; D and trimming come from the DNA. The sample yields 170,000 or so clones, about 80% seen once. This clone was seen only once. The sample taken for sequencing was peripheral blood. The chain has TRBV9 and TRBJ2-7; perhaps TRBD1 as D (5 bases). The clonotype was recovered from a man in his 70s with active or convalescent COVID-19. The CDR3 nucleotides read TGTGCCAGCAGCAGAGACAGCACCCCCTCCTACGAGCAGTACTTC. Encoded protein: CASSRDSTPSYEQYF.